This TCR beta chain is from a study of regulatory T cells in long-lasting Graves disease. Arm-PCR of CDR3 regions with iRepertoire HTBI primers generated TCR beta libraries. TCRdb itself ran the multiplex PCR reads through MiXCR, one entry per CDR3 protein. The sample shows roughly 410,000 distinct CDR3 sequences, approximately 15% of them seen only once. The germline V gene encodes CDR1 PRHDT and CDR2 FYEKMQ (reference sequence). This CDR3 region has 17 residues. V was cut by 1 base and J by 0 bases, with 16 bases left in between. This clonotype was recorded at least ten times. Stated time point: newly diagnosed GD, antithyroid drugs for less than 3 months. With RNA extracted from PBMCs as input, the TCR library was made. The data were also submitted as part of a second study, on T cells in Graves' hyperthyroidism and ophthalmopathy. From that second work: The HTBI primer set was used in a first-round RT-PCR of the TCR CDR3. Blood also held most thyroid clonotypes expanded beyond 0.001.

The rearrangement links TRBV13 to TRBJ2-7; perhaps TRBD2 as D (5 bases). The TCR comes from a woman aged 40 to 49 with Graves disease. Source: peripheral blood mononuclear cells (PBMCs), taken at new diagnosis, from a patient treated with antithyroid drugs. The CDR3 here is CASSLEGGGSVSYEQYF. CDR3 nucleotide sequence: TGTGCCAGCAGCTTAGAAGGCGGTGGTAGCGTCTCCTACGAGCAGTACTTC.